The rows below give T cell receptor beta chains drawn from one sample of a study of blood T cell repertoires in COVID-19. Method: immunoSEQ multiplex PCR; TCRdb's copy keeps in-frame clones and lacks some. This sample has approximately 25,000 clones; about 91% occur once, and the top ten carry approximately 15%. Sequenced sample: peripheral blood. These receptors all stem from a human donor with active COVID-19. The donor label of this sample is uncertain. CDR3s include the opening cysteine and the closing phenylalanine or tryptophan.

CDR3 protein: CAISLDRGLGPGNTIYF; V gene: TRBV10-3; J gene: TRBJ1-3
CDR3 protein: CASSQPGGTNEKLFF; V gene: TRBV6-5; J gene: TRBJ1-4
CDR3 protein: CASSQARGPYEQYF; V gene: TRBV3-1/TRBV3-2; J gene: TRBJ2-7
CDR3 protein: CASSGAPQSTEAFF; V gene: TRBV2; J gene: TRBJ1-1
CDR3 protein: CASRNRGQKYGYTF; V gene: TRBV5-4; J gene: TRBJ1-2
CDR3 protein: CASSPWAAGTEAFF; V gene: TRBV7-2; J gene: TRBJ1-1
CDR3 protein: CASSQGPRDEQYF; V gene: TRBV4-3; J gene: TRBJ2-7
CDR3 protein: CASSAGLQGWASTDTQYF; V gene: TRBV7-9; J gene: TRBJ2-3
CDR3 protein: CASSSSGGNTIYF; V gene: TRBV7-2; J gene: TRBJ1-3
CDR3 protein: CSASVGGGPSHTQYF; V gene: TRBV20-1; J gene: TRBJ2-3
CDR3 protein: CASSFRTGGSYEQYF; V gene: TRBV7-9; J gene: TRBJ2-7
CDR3 protein: CASSLTRTGATGNQPQHF; V gene: TRBV19; J gene: TRBJ1-5
CDR3 protein: CASSFEGDGYTF; V gene: TRBV5-1; J gene: TRBJ1-2
CDR3 protein: CASRDRVWVEDYGYTF; V gene: TRBV13; J gene: TRBJ1-2
CDR3 protein: CASSFLAGEVADTQYF; V gene: TRBV11-2; J gene: TRBJ2-3
CDR3 protein: CASGSNQTRITQYF; V gene: TRBV12-5; J gene: TRBJ2-3
CDR3 protein: CASSLLGGVLKETQYF; V gene: TRBV27; J gene: TRBJ2-5
CDR3 protein: CASSFNRGYEQYF; V gene: TRBV12-3/TRBV12-4; J gene: TRBJ2-7
CDR3 protein: CASSVEAGGTDTQYF; V gene: TRBV9; J gene: TRBJ2-3
CDR3 protein: CASRSLIWYEQYF; V gene: TRBV27; J gene: TRBJ2-7
CDR3 protein: CASSVDDRGHTDTQYF; V gene: TRBV9; J gene: TRBJ2-3
CDR3 protein: CASRKTRQGAYNEQFF; V gene: TRBV6-6; J gene: TRBJ2-1
CDR3 protein: CASSLGAGGWYTEAFF; V gene: TRBV5-1; J gene: TRBJ1-1
CDR3 protein: CASSLELAGATDTQYF; V gene: TRBV5-1; J gene: TRBJ2-3
CDR3 protein: CASSQEMQGITDTQYF; V gene: TRBV4-3; J gene: TRBJ2-3
CDR3 protein: CATVESGEAFF; V gene: TRBV10-3; J gene: TRBJ1-1
CDR3 protein: CASLGASGGEETQYF; V gene: TRBV2; J gene: TRBJ2-5
CDR3 protein: CASTLGGTRTDTQYF; V gene: TRBV6-4; J gene: TRBJ2-3
CDR3 protein: CASSSGQGGTEQYF; V gene: TRBV5-1; J gene: TRBJ2-7
CDR3 protein: CASSPGTVQETQYF; V gene: TRBV5-4; J gene: TRBJ2-5
CDR3 protein: CASSLTPEETQYF; V gene: TRBV7-3; J gene: TRBJ2-5
CDR3 protein: CASSLGDSQPQHF; V gene: TRBV28; J gene: TRBJ1-5
CDR3 protein: CASSESGRGVETQYF; V gene: TRBV6-1; J gene: TRBJ2-5
CDR3 protein: CASSFPLAEQFF; V gene: TRBV12-3/TRBV12-4; J gene: TRBJ2-1
CDR3 protein: CASSFGQLAFF; V gene: TRBV11-2; J gene: TRBJ1-1
CDR3 protein: CASSIRGMNTEAFF; V gene: TRBV19; J gene: TRBJ1-1
CDR3 protein: CASSADRGQGQYGYTF; V gene: TRBV18; J gene: TRBJ1-2
CDR3 protein: CASSGALRQSLSSYEQYF; V gene: TRBV6-1; J gene: TRBJ2-7
CDR3 protein: CASSPATSGGPNTGELFF; V gene: TRBV27; J gene: TRBJ2-2
CDR3 protein: CASRASGGAGLDEQFF; V gene: TRBV2; J gene: TRBJ2-1
CDR3 protein: CASSVGGSGGNNEQFF; V gene: TRBV9; J gene: TRBJ2-1
CDR3 protein: CSASPAGGMETQYF; V gene: TRBV29-1; J gene: TRBJ2-5
CDR3 protein: CASSVGGGLTDTQYF; V gene: TRBV9; J gene: TRBJ2-3
CDR3 protein: CASSPGQQRDTIYF; V gene: TRBV5-1; J gene: TRBJ1-3
CDR3 protein: CASSEPPAYEQYF; V gene: TRBV10-2; J gene: TRBJ2-7
CDR3 protein: CASSPGLAYYEQYF; V gene: TRBV27; J gene: TRBJ2-7
CDR3 protein: CASSPSAVRALSTDTQYF; V gene: TRBV23-1; J gene: TRBJ2-3
CDR3 protein: CASSQEGAGKPLYGYTF; V gene: TRBV4-1; J gene: TRBJ1-2
CDR3 protein: CAWSAIPTTGDTEAFF; V gene: TRBV30; J gene: TRBJ1-1
CDR3 protein: CASSQDLPRVGGGYTF; V gene: TRBV4-3; J gene: TRBJ1-2
CDR3 protein: CASSVGTGLYEQYF; V gene: TRBV9; J gene: TRBJ2-7
CDR3 protein: CASSRRDSSSGANVLTF; V gene: TRBV5-4; J gene: TRBJ2-6
CDR3 protein: CASTPGGGWGETQYF; V gene: TRBV6-2/TRBV6-3; J gene: TRBJ2-5
CDR3 protein: CASSFAGGYNEQFF; V gene: TRBV7-2; J gene: TRBJ2-1
CDR3 protein: CASSRQGPGANVLTF; V gene: TRBV5-1; J gene: TRBJ2-6
CDR3 protein: CASSSPGGEQYF; V gene: TRBV9; J gene: TRBJ2-7
CDR3 protein: CASSPRGGGASTDTQYF; V gene: TRBV5-4; J gene: TRBJ2-3
CDR3 protein: CASSPRGTGGYEQYF; V gene: TRBV7-9; J gene: TRBJ2-7
CDR3 protein: CASTIERADTQYF; V gene: TRBV13; J gene: TRBJ2-3
CDR3 protein: CASSRTGTSGSGEQFF; V gene: TRBV2; J gene: TRBJ2-1